This entry lists 24 T cell receptor beta chains sequenced from one sample in a study of Ad26.COV2.S vaccination and SARS-CoV-2 variants. Treatment here: over 15 received Ad26.COV2.S at low or high dose, single or two shots; a few received placebo; per-sample allocation not given. Sampling happened 63 days after the first vaccine or placebo injection. Libraries were prepared by immunoSEQ multiplex PCR; TCRdb keeps only in-frame clonotypes and omits some of them. Among hundreds of thousands of clones listed, about 90% were seen once. The material was peripheral blood, obtained in a trial of Ad26.COV2.S vaccine versus placebo. These receptors were collected from a person aged 18 to 59 who received the Ad26.COV2.S COVID-19 vaccine or a placebo.

About this clone itself: The same CDR3 is also encoded by other DNA sequences in this sample. V usage is TRBV4-1 and J usage is TRBJ1-5; D is ambiguous. Germline V gene lookup returns CDR1 MGHRA and CDR2 YSYEKL. The V and J ends lost 0 bases and 4 bases respectively, with 4 bases between them. The CDR3 consists of 13 residues. The CDR3 loop is CASSQDRNQPQHF. The CDR3 DNA sequence: TGCGCCAGCAGCCAAGATAGGAATCAGCCCCAGCATTTT.

The CDR3 sequence: CASSSGQGAGTEAFF. The CDR3 DNA is TGCGCCAGCAGCTCAGGACAGGGGGCAGGGACTGAAGCTTTCTTT. The gene calls are TRBV5-1 and TRBJ1-1; 11 bases are shared with TRBD1. Per the germline V gene, CDR1 is SGHRS and CDR2 is YFSETQ. The length of the CDR3 is 15 residues. The V gene end was trimmed by 3 bases and the J gene end by 5 bases; junction bases not matched to a gene: 6.

The chain has TRBV2 and TRBJ2-7; D may correspond to TRBD1 or TRBD2 (5 bases each). V dropped 3 bases and J dropped 3 bases, with 9 bases sitting between them. CDR1 and CDR2 (germline): SNHLY, FYNNEI. The CDR3 has 13 residues. The CDR3 here is CASSEGTDYEQYF. In DNA, the CDR3 is TGTGCCAGCAGTGAGGGGACCGACTACGAGCAGTACTTC.

The gene calls are TRBV6-2 or TRBV6-3 and TRBJ1-2, with D perhaps matching TRBD1 (5 bases). Trimming removed 5 bases from V and 3 bases from J, with 10 bases in between. Germline V gene sequence: CDR1 MNHEY, CDR2 SVGEGT. CDR3 length: 13 residues. CDR3 in amino acids: CASSHATDYGYTF. DNA of the CDR3: TGTGCCAGCAGTCACGCGACAGACTATGGCTACACCTTC.

The rearrangement uses TRBV6-6 and TRBJ1-5; 7 nucleotides line up with TRBD1. The CDR3 length is 15 residues. Per germline, CDR1 MNHNY and CDR2 SVGAGI (reference sequence). V shed 6 bases and J 7 bases; nucleotides not matched to a gene: 12. The chain's CDR3 is CASRAGAGGGQPQHF. CDR3 nucleotides: TGTGCCAGCAGAGCCGGGGCAGGGGGTGGGCAGCCCCAGCATTTT.

This chain joins TRBV30 and TRBJ1-4; TRBD1 might be the D (6 bases). The CDR3 has 13 residues. V lost 5 bases to trimming and J lost 4 bases, with 11 bases between them. The germline CDR1 and CDR2 sequences are GTSNPN and SVGIG (reference sequence). CDR3 nucleotides: TGTGCCTGGGGAGGGGGAGGTAATGAAAAACTGTTTTTT. Translated: CAWGGGGNEKLFF.

V gene TRBV11-3 combines with J gene TRBJ1-1, with a tentative D call TRBD1 (6 bases). V lost 5 bases and J 1 base, leaving 14 bases between the germline ends. The germline V gene has CDR1 SGHNT and CDR2 YENEEA. The CDR3 extends over 15 amino acids. The CDR3 sequence is CASSPGGGTNTEAFF. The CDR3 nucleotides read TGTGCCAGCAGCCCGGGGGGCGGTACGAACACTGAAGCTTTCTTT.

The V call is TRBV5-6, the J call TRBJ1-2, with unresolved D. In germline, CDR1 is SGHDT, CDR2 YYEEEE. Trimming cost V 1 base and J 2 bases, with 12 bases left between them. CDR3 length equals 15 residues. The DNA for the CDR3 is TGTGCCAGCAGCTTGTGGTACAGAGACAACTATGGCTACACCTTC. Translation: CASSLWYRDNYGYTF.

V and J are TRBV5-1 and TRBJ2-1; no reliable D call. In germline, CDR1 is SGHRS, CDR2 YFSETQ. The CDR3 consists of 13 residues. V was shortened by 2 bases and J by 5 bases, with 8 bases between the two germline ends. CDR3 DNA sequence: TGCGCCAGCAGCTTCCCTGTAAACAATGAGCAGTTCTTC. It encodes CASSFPVNNEQFF.

The chain recombines TRBV6-4 with TRBJ2-4, with a possible D match to TRBD2 (6 bases). The germline CDR1 and CDR2 sequences are MRHNA and SNTAGT. Trimming shortened V by 0 bases and J by 6 bases, and 9 bases separated the two germline ends. The CDR3 is made up of 14 amino acids. The CDR3 nucleotides read TGTGCCAGCAGTGACTCGTACGGGGGAAACATTCAGTACTTC. It translates to CASSDSYGGNIQYF.

Regarding this clone: This sample also contains other DNA sequences that code for the same CDR3. This chain joins TRBV19 and TRBJ1-5; D uncertain. Germline V CDR1 and CDR2: LNHDA, SQIVND (reference sequence). Trimming removed 6 bases from V and 2 bases from J, with 11 bases in between. This CDR3 has 14 amino acids. CDR3 DNA: TGTGCCAGTAGGCCCCCGGGTGGCAATCAGCCCCAGCATTTT. Translating gives CASRPPGGNQPQHF.

The chain employs TRBV24-1 and TRBJ2-5, with D uncertain. Germline V gene sequence: CDR1 KGHDR, CDR2 SFDVKD. The CDR3 contains 13 residues. The V end was cut by 3 bases, the J end by 2 bases, with 6 bases between. This chain's CDR3 is CATSDRQQETQYF. The DNA of the CDR3 is TGTGCCACCAGTGATCGGCAGCAAGAGACCCAGTACTTC.

The chain employs TRBV4-2 and TRBJ2-3; 7 bases line up with TRBD2. V shed 2 bases, J shed 5 bases, and the junction held 10 bases outside the gene matches. CDR1 LGHNA and CDR2 YNFKEQ come from the germline V gene. The CDR3 covers 16 residues. CDR3 region: CASSQQAGVGIDTQYF. The CDR3 nucleotides read TGTGCCAGCAGCCAACAGGCGGGAGTCGGGATAGATACGCAGTATTTT.

This chain connects TRBV7-2 to TRBJ1-3; the D is unclear. V lost 3 bases to trimming and J lost 9 bases, with 18 bases between them. CDR1 is SGHTA and CDR2 is FQGNSA in the germline V gene. CDR3 length: 15 amino acids. CDR3 protein: CASSLSSTSRGTIYF. CDR3 nucleotides: TGTGCCAGCAGCTTGAGCAGTACAAGTCGTGGCACCATATATTTT. The full variable domain, rest sourced from reference TRBV7-2 and TRBJ1-3, is GAGVSQSPSNKVTEKGKDVELRCDPISGHTALYWYRQSLGQGLEFLIYFQGNSAPDKSGLPSDRFSAERTGGSVSTLTIQRTQQEDSAVYLCASSLSSTSRGTIYFGEGSWLTVV.

The rearrangement links TRBV3-1 (or the pseudogene TRBV3-2) to TRBJ2-2; 10 bases match TRBD1. Trimming cost V 2 bases and J 5 bases; bases outside gene matches: 5. Germline V gene lookup returns CDR1 LGHDT and CDR2 YNNKEL (reference sequence). The CDR3 is 16 amino acids. CDR3 amino acids: CASSQRDRGQTGELFF. The DNA of the CDR3 is TGTGCCAGCAGCCAACGGGACAGGGGACAGACCGGGGAGCTGTTTTTT.

This clone was counted once. This rearrangement joins TRBV12-3 or TRBV12-4 to TRBJ2-3; tentatively, D is TRBD2 (7 bases). The CDR3 spans 12 residues. Trimming cost V 10 bases and J 4 bases, with 12 bases left between them. Here the CDR3 DNA reads TGTGCCACCCTAGGGGGGGCAGATACGCAGTATTTT. It is translated as CATLGGADTQYF.

The chain employs TRBV19 and TRBJ1-2; the match to TRBD1 covers 9 bases. The trim removed 6 bases at V and 2 bases at J, leaving 7 bases unmatched. The CDR3 extends over 15 amino acids. Germline loops: CDR1 LNHDA, CDR2 SQIVND (reference sequence). DNA of the CDR3: TGTGCCAGTAGATCCGAAGGACAGGGGAACTATGGCTACACCTTC. Protein product: CASRSEGQGNYGYTF.

The V gene is TRBV18, the J gene TRBJ2-2, with 7 positions matching TRBD2. The CDR3 loop spans 16 amino acids. The V gene's germline CDR1 is KGHSH and CDR2 LQKENI. V lost 4 bases to trimming and J lost 3 bases; unmatched junction nucleotides: 8. CDR3 in DNA: TGTGCCAGCTCACGGCCGACTAGCCGGGACACCGGGGAGCTGTTTTTT. Amino acids: CASSRPTSRDTGELFF.

V usage is TRBV14 and J usage is TRBJ2-1; possibly TRBD2 for D (6 bases). This CDR3 spans 13 amino acids. Trimming took off 6 bases at V and 13 bases at J, with 19 bases between the two ends. Germline-derived CDR1 and CDR2 are SGHDN and FVKESK. CDR3 amino acids: CASRGGDYPDQFF. The DNA for the CDR3 is TGTGCCAGCAGGGGAGGTGACTACCCCGATCAGTTCTTC.

V usage is TRBV6-5 and J usage is TRBJ2-3; D possibly corresponds to TRBD2 (6 bases). Per germline, CDR1 MNHEY and CDR2 SVGAGI. The ends were cut back, 2 bases at V and 3 bases at J, with 12 bases in the middle. The CDR3 has 15 residues. CDR3 sequence reads: CASSYLVGGTDTQYF. The CDR3 DNA is TGTGCCAGCAGTTACCTTGTCGGGGGAACAGATACGCAGTATTTT.

The chain carries TRBV11-2 and TRBJ1-4; 7 nucleotides agree with TRBD1. Germline lookup yields CDR1 SGHAT and CDR2 FQNNGV. The CDR3 loop spans 15 amino acids. The V segment lost 4 bases and the J segment 4 bases; nucleotides outside the gene matches: 6. The DNA for the CDR3 is TGTGCCAGCAGCTCTCCGGGACAGAGTAATGAAAAACTGTTTTTT. Translating it yields CASSSPGQSNEKLFF.

The chain is built from TRBV6-6 and TRBJ1-2; tentatively, D is TRBD1 (6 bases). CDR1 is MNHNY, CDR2 SVGAGI, per germline (reference sequence). The germline V and J ends were trimmed by 2 bases and 3 bases, with 13 bases remaining between them. This CDR3 is built from 15 residues. CDR3: CASSYRGQIHYGYTF. The CDR3 DNA reads TGTGCCAGCAGTTACCGCGGACAGATCCACTATGGCTACACCTTC.

Details on this clone: Other DNA sequences in the sample encode the same CDR3. V gene TRBV6-2 or TRBV6-3 combines with J gene TRBJ1-5; D is undetermined. V lost 5 bases and J 4 bases, leaving 12 bases between the germline ends. The CDR3 spans 14 residues. Germline V CDR1 and CDR2: MNHEY, SVGEGT. CDR3 sequence reads: CASSSGNRNQPQHF. Written as DNA, the CDR3 is TGTGCCAGCAGTAGTGGTAACCGGAATCAGCCCCAGCATTTT.

Points on this clone: This sample also contains other DNA sequences that code for the same CDR3. The rearrangement joins TRBV5-1 to TRBJ2-7; 7 bases fit TRBD1. Trimming cost V 4 bases and J 3 bases; bases outside gene matches: 1. The CDR3 runs 12 residues. The germline gives CDR1 SGHRS, CDR2 YFSETQ. CDR3 region: CASSRDSYEQYF. The CDR3 coding sequence is TGCGCCAGCAGCAGGGACAGCTACGAGCAGTACTTC. The full variable domain, rest sourced from reference TRBV5-1 and TRBJ2-7, is KAGVTQTPRYLIKTRGQQVTLSCSPISGHRSVSWYQQTPGQGLQFLFEYFSETQRNKGNFPGRFSGRQFSNSRSEMNVSTLELGDSALYLCASSRDSYEQYFGPGTRLTVT.